Many counts were recorded for the clone carrying this T cell receptor (beta chain). Trimming cost V 2 bases and J 8 bases; bases outside gene matches: 9. Germline V CDR1 and CDR2: LGHDT, YNNKEL (reference sequence). The CDR3 is 17 amino acids. An approximately 10 ml volume of fresh peripheral blood provided the PBMCs. This record comes from a study of T cells in Graves' hyperthyroidism and ophthalmopathy. Amplification of TCR beta CDR3 regions used RNA as the template. The HTBI set primed first-round TCR CDR3 RT-PCR. One entry per CDR3 protein, called by TCRdb with MiXCR from the multiplex PCR reads. The sample holds 410,000 or so distinct CDR3 sequences, roughly 14% seen once.

The TCR originated in a man aged 18 to 30 with Graves' ophthalmopathy. The rearrangement links TRBV3-1 to TRBJ1-6; TRBD1 matches 10 bases. Sequenced sample: blood. CDR3 DNA sequence: TGTGCCAGCAGCCAACGATTATCCGGGACAGGGGATTCACCCCTCCACTTT. It is translated as CASSQRLSGTGDSPLHF.